Only a few counts were recorded for the clone carrying this T cell receptor (beta chain). What it binds is not known. Profiled with immunoSEQ multiplex PCR; TCRdb holds only in-frame clones, not every one. The sample includes tens of thousands of clones, around 85% of them seen just once. Germline-derived CDR1 and CDR2 are LNHNV and YYDKDF (reference sequence). V shed 5 bases, J shed 4 bases, and the junction held 4 bases outside the gene matches. The CDR3 is 16 residues long. The record originates from a study of OX40 agonist ivuxolimab in advanced cancers. Study-level points and caveats: Antigen targets of the expanded peripheral T cells went undetermined. At doses 0.1 to 3.0 mg/kg, CD4+ and CD8+ clones expanded.

This clonotype was sampled from an adult with an advanced solid tumor such as melanoma, head and neck, liver or kidney cancer. V gene TRBV15 combines with J gene TRBJ2-2; 13 bases fit TRBD2. The sample was CD4+ or CD8+ T cells sorted from blood, taken in a trial of the OX40 agonist ivuxolimab. Written as DNA, the CDR3 is TGTGCCACCAGCTCCGGACTAGCGGGAGCCACCGGGGAGCTGTTTTTT. As protein: CATSSGLAGATGELFF.